The clone carrying this T cell receptor beta chain was found once. Relative to the germline gene, one junction end is altered; a read error may explain this. This entry is derived from a study of blood T cells in healthy people across ages. Together with a sample-barcoded 5' primer, a J-beta primer mix was included in a second PCR lasting about 7 to 12 cycles. The study obtained at least 3 million CDR3-containing paired-end reads from every sample. TCRdb recomputed calls from the 5' RACE reads with MiXCR, one row per CDR3 protein. The table has around 520,000 distinct CDR3 sequences, over 25% seen once. Another study also made use of these data, one on T cells of mothers and their children.

Sample: blood. The source is a boy aged 2 to 9 in good health.

In DNA, the CDR3 is TGCGGTGCTTCCCGGGGAATCGATGAGCAGTTCTTC. Its translation is CGASRGIDEQFF. V and J are TRBV20-1 and TRBJ2-5; TRBD2 might be the D (5 bases). Gene TRBJ2-1 matches the end of the DNA better, so the J call may be wrong. This CDR3 region has 12 residues. Germline CDR1 reads DFQATT; CDR2 reads SNEGSKA (reference sequence).